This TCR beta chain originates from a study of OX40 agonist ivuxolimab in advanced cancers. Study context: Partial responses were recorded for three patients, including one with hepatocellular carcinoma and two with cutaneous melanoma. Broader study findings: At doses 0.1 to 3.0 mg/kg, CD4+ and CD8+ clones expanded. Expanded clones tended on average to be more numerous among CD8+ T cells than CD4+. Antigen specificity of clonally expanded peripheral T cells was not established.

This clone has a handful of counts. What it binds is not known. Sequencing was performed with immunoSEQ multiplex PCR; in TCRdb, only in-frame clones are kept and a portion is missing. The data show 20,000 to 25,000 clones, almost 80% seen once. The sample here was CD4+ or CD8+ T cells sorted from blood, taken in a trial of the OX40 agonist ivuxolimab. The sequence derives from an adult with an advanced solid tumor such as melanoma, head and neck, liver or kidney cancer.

CDR3 residues: CASSDHSKSYNEQFF. Here the CDR3 DNA reads TGTGCCAGCAGTGACCACAGTAAATCCTACAATGAGCAGTTCTTC. The chain is built from TRBV6-4 and TRBJ2-1, with D hard to call. Trimming took 2 bases from V and 1 from J, leaving 9 bases between them. Germline V gene sequence: CDR1 MRHNA, CDR2 SNTAGT. The CDR3 extends over 15 amino acids.